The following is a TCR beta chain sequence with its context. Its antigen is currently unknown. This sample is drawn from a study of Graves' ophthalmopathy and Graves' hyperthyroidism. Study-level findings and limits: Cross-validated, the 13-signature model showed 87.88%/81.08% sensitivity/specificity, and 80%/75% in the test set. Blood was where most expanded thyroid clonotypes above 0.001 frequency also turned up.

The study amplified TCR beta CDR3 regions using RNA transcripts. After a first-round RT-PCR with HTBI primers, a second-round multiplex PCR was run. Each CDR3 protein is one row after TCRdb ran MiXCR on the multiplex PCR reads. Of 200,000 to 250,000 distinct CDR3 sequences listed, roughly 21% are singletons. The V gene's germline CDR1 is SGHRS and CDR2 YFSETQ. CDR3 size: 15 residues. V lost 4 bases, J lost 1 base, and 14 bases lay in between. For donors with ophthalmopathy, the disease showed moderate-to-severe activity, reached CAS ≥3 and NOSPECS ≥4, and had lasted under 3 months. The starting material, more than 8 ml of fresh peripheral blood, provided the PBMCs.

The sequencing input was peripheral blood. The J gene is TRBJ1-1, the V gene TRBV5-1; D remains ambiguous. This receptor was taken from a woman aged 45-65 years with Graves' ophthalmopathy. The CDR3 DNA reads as TGCGCCAGCAGCCCGTCGGGAGGGTGGAACACTGAAGCTTTCTTT. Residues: CASSPSGGWNTEAFF. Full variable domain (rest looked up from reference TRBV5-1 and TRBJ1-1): KAGVTQTPRYLIKTRGQQVTLSCSPISGHRSVSWYQQTPGQGLQFLFEYFSETQRNKGNFPGRFSGRQFSNSRSEMNVSTLELGDSALYLCASSPSGGWNTEAFFGQGTRLTVV.